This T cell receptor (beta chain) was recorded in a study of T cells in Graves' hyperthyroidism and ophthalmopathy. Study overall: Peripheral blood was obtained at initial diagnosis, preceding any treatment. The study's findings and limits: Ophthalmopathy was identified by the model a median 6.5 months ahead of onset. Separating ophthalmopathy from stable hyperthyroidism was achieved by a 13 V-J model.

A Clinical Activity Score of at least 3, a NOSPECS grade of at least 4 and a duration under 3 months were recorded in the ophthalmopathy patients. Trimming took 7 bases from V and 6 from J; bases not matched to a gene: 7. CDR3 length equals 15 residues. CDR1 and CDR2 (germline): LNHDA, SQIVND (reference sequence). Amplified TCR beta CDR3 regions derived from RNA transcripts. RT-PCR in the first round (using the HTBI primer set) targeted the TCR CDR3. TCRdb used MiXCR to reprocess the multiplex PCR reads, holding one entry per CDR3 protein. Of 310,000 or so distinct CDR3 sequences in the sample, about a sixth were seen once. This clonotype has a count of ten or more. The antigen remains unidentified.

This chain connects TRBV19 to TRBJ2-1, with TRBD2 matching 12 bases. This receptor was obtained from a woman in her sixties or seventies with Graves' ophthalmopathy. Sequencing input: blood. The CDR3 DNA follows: TGTGCCAGTACCCCTAGACTAGCGGGAGCCAATGAGCAGTTCTTC. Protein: CASTPRLAGANEQFF.